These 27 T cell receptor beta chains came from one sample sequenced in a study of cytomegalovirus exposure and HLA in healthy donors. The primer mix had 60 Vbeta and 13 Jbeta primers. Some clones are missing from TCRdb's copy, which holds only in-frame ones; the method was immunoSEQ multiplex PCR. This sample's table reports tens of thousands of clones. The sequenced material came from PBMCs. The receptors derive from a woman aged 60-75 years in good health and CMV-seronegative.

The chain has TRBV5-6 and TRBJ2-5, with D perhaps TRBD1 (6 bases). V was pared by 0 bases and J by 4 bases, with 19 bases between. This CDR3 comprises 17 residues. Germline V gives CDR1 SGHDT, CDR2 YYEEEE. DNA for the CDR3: TGTGCCAGCAGCTTGGGGGTCGTAGGGGGATTTTTAGAGACCCAGTACTTC. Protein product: CASSLGVVGGFLETQYF.

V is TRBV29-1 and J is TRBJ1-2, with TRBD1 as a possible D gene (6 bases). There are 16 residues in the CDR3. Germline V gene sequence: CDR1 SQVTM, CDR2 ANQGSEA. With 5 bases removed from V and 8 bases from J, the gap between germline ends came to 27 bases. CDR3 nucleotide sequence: TGCAGCGTTCTTGTGGGGTGGACAGTGGGGAATGAAGGCTACACCTTC. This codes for CSVLVGWTVGNEGYTF.

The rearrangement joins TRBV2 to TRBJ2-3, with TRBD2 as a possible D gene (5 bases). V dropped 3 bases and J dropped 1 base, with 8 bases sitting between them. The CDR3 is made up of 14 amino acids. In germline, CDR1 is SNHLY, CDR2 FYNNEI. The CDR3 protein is CASSDFSGTDTQYF. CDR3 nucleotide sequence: TGTGCCAGCAGTGACTTTAGCGGCACAGATACGCAGTATTTT.

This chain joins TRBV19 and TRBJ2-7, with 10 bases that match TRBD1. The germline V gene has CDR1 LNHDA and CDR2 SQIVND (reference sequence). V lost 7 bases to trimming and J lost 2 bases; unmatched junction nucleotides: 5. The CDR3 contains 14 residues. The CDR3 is CASTRQGAPYEQYF. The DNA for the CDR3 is TGTGCCAGTACACGACAGGGGGCACCCTACGAGCAGTACTTC.

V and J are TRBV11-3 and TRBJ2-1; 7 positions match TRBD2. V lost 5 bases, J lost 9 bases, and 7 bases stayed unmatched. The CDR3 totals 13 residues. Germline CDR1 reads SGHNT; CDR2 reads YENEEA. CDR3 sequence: CASSPQPGGEQFF. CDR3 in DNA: TGTGCCAGCAGCCCCCAACCGGGGGGTGAGCAGTTCTTC. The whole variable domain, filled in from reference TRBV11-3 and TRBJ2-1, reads EAGVVQSPRYKIIEKKQPVAFWCNPISGHNTLYWYLQNLGQGPELLIRYENEEAVDDSQLPKDRFSAERLKGVDSTLKIQPAELGDSAVYLCASSPQPGGEQFFGPGTRLTVL.

Here the CDR3 reads CASSGPGTSGGDETQYF. The CDR3, as DNA: TGTGCCAGCAGTGGACCGGGGACTAGCGGGGGAGATGAGACCCAGTACTTC. The chain uses TRBV27 and TRBJ2-5; 14 nucleotides match TRBD2. Germline V gives CDR1 MNHEY, CDR2 SMNVEV (reference sequence). The CDR3 has 17 amino acids. Trimming cost V 5 bases and J 5 bases; bases outside gene matches: 10.

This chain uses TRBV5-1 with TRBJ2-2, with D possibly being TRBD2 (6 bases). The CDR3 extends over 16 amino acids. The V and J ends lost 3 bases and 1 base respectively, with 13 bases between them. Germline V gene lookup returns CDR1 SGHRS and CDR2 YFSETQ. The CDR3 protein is CASSWTGTGNTGELFF. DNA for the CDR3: TGCGCCAGCAGCTGGACCGGGACTGGGAACACCGGGGAGCTGTTTTTT.

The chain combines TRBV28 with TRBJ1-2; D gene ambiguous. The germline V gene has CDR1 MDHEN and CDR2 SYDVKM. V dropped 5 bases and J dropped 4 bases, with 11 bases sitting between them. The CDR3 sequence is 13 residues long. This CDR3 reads CASSSTRIYGYTF. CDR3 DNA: TGTGCCAGCAGTAGTACCAGGATCTATGGCTACACCTTC.

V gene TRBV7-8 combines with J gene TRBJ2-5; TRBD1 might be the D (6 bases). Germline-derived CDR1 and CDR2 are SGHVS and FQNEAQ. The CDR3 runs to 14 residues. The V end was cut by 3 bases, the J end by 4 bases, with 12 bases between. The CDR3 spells CASSFTGRGETQYF. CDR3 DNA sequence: TGTGCCAGCAGCTTTACAGGGAGAGGAGAGACCCAGTACTTC.

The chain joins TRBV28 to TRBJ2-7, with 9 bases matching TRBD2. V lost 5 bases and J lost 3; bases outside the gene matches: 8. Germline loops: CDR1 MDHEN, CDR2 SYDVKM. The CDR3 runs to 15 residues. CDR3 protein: CASSPAGGRSYEQYF. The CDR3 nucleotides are TGTGCCAGCAGTCCGGCGGGGGGGCGGAGCTACGAGCAGTACTTC.

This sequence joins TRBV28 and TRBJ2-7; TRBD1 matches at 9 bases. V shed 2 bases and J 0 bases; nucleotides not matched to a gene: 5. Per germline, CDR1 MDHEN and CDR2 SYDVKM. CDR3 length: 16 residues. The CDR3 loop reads CASSLPTGGGSYEQYF. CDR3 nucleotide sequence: TGTGCCAGCAGTTTACCGACAGGGGGGGGCTCCTACGAGCAGTACTTC.

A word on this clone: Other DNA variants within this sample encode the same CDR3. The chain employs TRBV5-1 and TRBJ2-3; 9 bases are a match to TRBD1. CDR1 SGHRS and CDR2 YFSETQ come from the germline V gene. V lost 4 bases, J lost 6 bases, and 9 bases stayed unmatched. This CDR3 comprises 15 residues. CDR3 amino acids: CASSRGDRDLDTQYF. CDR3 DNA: TGCGCCAGCAGCCGTGGGGACAGGGATTTGGATACGCAGTATTTT.

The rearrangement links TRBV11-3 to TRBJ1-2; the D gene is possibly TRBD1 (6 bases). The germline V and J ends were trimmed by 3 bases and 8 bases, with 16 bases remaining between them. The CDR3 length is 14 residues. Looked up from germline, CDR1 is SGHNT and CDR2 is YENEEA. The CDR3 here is CASSLGLQGPGYTF. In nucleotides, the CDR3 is TGTGCCAGCAGCTTGGGCCTACAGGGACCCGGCTACACCTTC.

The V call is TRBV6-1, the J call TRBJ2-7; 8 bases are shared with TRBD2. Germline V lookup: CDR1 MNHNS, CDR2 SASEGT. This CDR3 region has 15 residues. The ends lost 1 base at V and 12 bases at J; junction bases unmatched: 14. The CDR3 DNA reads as TGTGCCAGCAGTGAAGTTGAGCGGGAGAGGTTTCATCGGTACTTC. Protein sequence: CASSEVERERFHRYF.

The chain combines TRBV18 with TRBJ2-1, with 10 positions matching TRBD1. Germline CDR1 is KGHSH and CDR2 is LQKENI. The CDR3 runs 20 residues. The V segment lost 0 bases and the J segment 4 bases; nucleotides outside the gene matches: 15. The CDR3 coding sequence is TGTGCCAGCTCACCACCGTCGGGACAGGGGAGGGCTAGTGGATACAATGAGCAGTTCTTC. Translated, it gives CASSPPSGQGRASGYNEQFF.

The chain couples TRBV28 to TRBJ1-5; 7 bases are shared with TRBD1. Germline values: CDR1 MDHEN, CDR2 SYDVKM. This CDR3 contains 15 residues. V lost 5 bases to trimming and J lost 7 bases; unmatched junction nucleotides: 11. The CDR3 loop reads CASSPSPGTAQPQHF. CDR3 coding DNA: TGTGCCAGCAGTCCGAGCCCCGGGACAGCCCAGCCCCAGCATTTT.

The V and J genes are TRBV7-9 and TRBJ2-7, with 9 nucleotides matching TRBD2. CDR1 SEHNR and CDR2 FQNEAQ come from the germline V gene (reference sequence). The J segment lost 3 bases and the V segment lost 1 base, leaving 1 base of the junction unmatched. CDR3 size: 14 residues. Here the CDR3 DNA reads TGTGCCAGCAGCTTAGAACTAGCGGGCTACGAGCAGTACTTC. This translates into CASSLELAGYEQYF.

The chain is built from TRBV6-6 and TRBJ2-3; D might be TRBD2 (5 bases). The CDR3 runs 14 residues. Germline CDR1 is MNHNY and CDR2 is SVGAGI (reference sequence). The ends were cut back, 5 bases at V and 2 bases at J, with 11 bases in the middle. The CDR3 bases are TGTGCCAGCAGTCCCCGGGATATCACAGATACGCAGTATTTT. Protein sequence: CASSPRDITDTQYF.

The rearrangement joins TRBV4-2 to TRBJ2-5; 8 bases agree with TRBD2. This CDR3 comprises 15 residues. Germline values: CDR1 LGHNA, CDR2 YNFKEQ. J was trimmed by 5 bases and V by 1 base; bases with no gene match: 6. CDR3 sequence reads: CASSQGPGGTETQYF. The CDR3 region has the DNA TGTGCCAGCAGCCAAGGCCCGGGAGGGACTGAGACCCAGTACTTC.

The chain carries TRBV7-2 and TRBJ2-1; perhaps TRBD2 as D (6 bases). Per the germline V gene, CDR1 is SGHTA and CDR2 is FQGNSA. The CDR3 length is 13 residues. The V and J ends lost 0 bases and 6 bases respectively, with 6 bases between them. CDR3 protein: CASSLAGGNEQFF. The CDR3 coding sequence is TGTGCCAGCAGCTTAGCGGGGGGCAATGAGCAGTTCTTC.

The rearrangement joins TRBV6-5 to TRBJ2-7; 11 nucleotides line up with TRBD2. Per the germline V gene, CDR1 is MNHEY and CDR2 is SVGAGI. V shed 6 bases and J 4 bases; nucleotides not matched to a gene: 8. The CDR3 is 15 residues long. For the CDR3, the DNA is TGTGCCAGCAGGATTAGCGGGAGGGCCACTTACGAGCAGTACTTC. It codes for CASRISGRATYEQYF.

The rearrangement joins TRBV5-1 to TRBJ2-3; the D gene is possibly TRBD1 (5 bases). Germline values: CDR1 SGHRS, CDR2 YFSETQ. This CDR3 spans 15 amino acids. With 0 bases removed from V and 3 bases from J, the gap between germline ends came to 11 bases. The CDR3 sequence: CASSLGGARTDTQYF. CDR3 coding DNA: TGCGCCAGCAGCTTGGGGGGCGCAAGGACAGATACGCAGTATTTT.

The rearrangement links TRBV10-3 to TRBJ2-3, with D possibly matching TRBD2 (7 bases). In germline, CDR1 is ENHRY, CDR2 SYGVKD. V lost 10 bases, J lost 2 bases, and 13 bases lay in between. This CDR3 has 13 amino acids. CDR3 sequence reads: CATEGGVTDTQYF. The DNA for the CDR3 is TGTGCCACGGAGGGGGGGGTCACAGATACGCAGTATTTT.

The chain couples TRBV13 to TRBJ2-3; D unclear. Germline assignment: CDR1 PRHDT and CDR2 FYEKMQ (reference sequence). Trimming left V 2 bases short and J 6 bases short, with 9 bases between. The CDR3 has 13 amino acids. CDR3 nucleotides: TGTGCCAGCAGCTTACCTTTTCCGGATACGCAGTATTTT. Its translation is CASSLPFPDTQYF.

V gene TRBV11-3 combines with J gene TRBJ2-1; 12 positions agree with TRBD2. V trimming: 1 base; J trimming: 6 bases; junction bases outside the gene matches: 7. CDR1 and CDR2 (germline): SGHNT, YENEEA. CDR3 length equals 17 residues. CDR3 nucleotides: TGTGCCAGCAGCTTAGTACGGACTAGCGGGGACCCCAATGAGCAGTTCTTC. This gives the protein CASSLVRTSGDPNEQFF.

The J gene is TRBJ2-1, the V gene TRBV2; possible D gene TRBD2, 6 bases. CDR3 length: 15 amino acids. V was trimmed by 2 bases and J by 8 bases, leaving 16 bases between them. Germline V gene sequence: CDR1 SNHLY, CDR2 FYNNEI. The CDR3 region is CASSENVEGAHEQFF. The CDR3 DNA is TGTGCCAGCAGTGAAAATGTGGAGGGAGCCCATGAGCAGTTCTTC. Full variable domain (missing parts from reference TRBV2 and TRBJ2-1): EPEVTQTPSHQVTQMGQEVILRCVPISNHLYFYWYRQILGQKVEFLVSFYNNEISEKSEIFDDQFSVERPDGSNFTLKIRSTKLEDSAMYFCASSENVEGAHEQFFGPGTRLTVL.

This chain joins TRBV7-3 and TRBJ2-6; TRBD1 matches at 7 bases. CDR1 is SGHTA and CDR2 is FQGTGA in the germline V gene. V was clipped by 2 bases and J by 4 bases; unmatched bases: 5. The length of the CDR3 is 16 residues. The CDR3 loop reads CASSLPRGQGANVLTF. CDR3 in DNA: TGTGCCAGCAGCTTACCGAGGGGACAGGGGGCCAACGTCCTGACTTTC.